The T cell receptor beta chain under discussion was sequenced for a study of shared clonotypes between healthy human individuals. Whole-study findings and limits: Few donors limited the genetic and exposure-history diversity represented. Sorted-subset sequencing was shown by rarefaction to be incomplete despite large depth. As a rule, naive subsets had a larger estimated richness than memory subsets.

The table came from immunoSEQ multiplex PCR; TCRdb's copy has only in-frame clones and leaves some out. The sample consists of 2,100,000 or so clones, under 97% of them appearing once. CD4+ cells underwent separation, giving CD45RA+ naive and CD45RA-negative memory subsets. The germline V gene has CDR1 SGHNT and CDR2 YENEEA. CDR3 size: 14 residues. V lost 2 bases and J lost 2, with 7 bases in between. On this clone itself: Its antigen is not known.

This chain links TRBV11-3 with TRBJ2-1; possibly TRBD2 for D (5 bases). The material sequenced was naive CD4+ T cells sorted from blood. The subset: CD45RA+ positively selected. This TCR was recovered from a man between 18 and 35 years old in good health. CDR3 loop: CASSLRETYNEQFF. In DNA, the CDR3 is TGTGCCAGCAGCTTACGGGAAACCTACAATGAGCAGTTCTTC. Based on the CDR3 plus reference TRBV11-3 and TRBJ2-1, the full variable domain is EAGVVQSPRYKIIEKKQPVAFWCNPISGHNTLYWYLQNLGQGPELLIRYENEEAVDDSQLPKDRFSAERLKGVDSTLKIQPAELGDSAVYLCASSLRETYNEQFFGPGTRLTVL.